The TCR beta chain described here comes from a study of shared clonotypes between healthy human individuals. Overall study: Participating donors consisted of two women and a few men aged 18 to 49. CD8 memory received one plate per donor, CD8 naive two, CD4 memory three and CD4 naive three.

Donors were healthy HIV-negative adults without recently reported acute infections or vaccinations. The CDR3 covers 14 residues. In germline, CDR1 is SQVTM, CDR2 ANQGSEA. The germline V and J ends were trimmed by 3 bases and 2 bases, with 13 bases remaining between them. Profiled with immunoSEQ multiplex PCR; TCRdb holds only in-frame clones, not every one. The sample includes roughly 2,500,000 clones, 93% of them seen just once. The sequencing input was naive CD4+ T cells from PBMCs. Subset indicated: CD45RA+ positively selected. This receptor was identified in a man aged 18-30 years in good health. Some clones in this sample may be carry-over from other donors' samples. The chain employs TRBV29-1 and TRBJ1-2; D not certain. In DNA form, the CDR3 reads TGCAGCGTTGATGAGGGCTGGAAGAACTATGGCTACACCTTC. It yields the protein CSVDEGWKNYGYTF.